This TCR beta chain was recovered during a study of blood T cell repertoires in COVID-19. On the study more broadly: The study drew acute and convalescent COVID-19 samples from the United States, Italy and Spain. T cells, B-cell-depleted T cells, or PBMCs provided the cDNA or gDNA that served as material.

In the original processing: Estimated nucleated cell counts came from reference gene primer amplification. TCRdb's table, derived via immunoSEQ multiplex PCR, lists solely in-frame clones and lacks some. V and J calls and clone size are given by that table; D and trimming were obtained from the DNA. This sample has 200,000 to 250,000 clones, with about four fifths found just once. CDR3 length equals 13 residues. Germline V gene lookup returns CDR1 SGHRS and CDR2 YFSETQ. With 3 bases clipped from V and 4 bases from J, the junction kept 3 bases outside the gene matches. The V call is TRBV5-1, the J call TRBJ2-5, with 7 positions matching TRBD2. Sequencing was performed on peripheral blood. The source of this sequence is a woman of 80 years or more with COVID-19, enrolled during active disease. The CDR3 nucleotides are TGCGCCAGCAGCTCGGGCGGGGGAGAGACCCAGTACTTC. Its translation: CASSSGGGETQYF.